The clone carrying this TCR beta chain was detected once. The antigen remains unidentified. Clones were sequenced by immunoSEQ multiplex PCR, and TCRdb holds only the in-frame ones, with some missing. The table records more than 120,000 clones, around nine tenths of them present only once. These data originate in a study of T cell responses to AZD1222 COVID-19 vaccine. Second doses that came at about 4 or about 12 weeks were put together. Whole-study findings and limits: Clonal diversity may have been underestimated, and the donors were mostly white British, with more females than males.

Between the trimmed V and J ends, which lost 3 bases and 0 bases, there was a span of 11 bases. CDR1 and CDR2 (germline): SEHNR, FQNEAQ (reference sequence). This CDR3 has 15 residues. This chain connects TRBV7-9 to TRBJ1-1, with a possible D match to TRBD1 (5 bases). Specimen: peripheral blood, collected 28 days after the second AZD1222 dose. This TCR was sampled from an adult who received the AZD1222 COVID-19 vaccine. CDR3 amino acids: CASSLRGLLNTEAFF. For the CDR3, the DNA is TGTGCCAGCAGCTTGAGGGGACTATTGAACACTGAAGCTTTCTTT.